This is a list of T cell receptor beta chains from one sample in a study of blood T cell repertoires in COVID-19. Only in-frame clones appear in the TCRdb table, and some are missing; sequencing was by immunoSEQ multiplex PCR. Of about 170,000 clones listed, 83% are singletons. Sequenced: peripheral blood. These receptors came from a woman of 80 years or more with acute or convalescent COVID-19. CDR3s include the opening cysteine and the closing phenylalanine or tryptophan. A D gene is named only where the DNA matches it firmly. The size entry is marked missing in some rows and otherwise reads once, few, many or a size class.

d_call,v_call,clone_size,j_call,cdr3_nt,cdr3_aa
-,TRBV18,-,TRBJ1-2,TGTGCCAGCTCACCAATCACAGGATTCGACGGCTATGGCTACACCTTC,CASSPITGFDGYGYTF
-,TRBV20-1,-,TRBJ2-7,TGCAGTCGAGGGCTAGTGGAGCAGTACTTC,CSRGLVEQYF
TRBD2,TRBV2,-,TRBJ2-3,TGTGCCAGCAGCCAACGGACTAGCGGGGGCACAGATACGCAGTATTTT,CASSQRTSGGTDTQYF
-,TRBV4-1,-,TRBJ1-4,TGCGCCAGCAGCCAAGATATCCGGGTTACTAATGAAAAACTGTTTTTT,CASSQDIRVTNEKLFF
-,TRBV7-2,few,TRBJ1-1,TGTGCCAGCAGCTTAGTCAGGGGCCCCGGCACTGAAGCTTTCTTT,CASSLVRGPGTEAFF
TRBD2,TRBV28,-,TRBJ2-1,TGTGCCAGCAGAAGGGGACTAGCGGGGGGACGTGATGAGCAGTTCTTC,CASRRGLAGGRDEQFF
-,TRBV5-4,-,TRBJ2-7,TGTGCCAGCAGCCTGGGTTTGGCCTCCTACGAGCAGTACTTC,CASSLGLASYEQYF
-,TRBV3-1/TRBV3-2,-,TRBJ2-7,TGTGCCAGCAGGTTTAGTTTAGCCTATATGCGAGGGGAGCAGTACTTC,CASRFSLAYMRGEQYF
TRBD1,TRBV7-8,-,TRBJ1-2,TGTGCCAGCAGTTTACACCCGGGACAGGGAAGGACTGGCTACACCTTC,CASSLHPGQGRTGYTF
-,TRBV19,-,TRBJ2-6,TGTGCCAGTGTCCACAGGGAGAGTGGGGCCAACGTCCTGACTTTC,CASVHRESGANVLTF
TRBD1,TRBV20-1,-,TRBJ1-6,TGCAGTGCTAGTCAAACGGGACAGGCAAATTCACCCCTCCACTTT,CSASQTGQANSPLHF
-,TRBV7-2,once,TRBJ2-2,TGTGCCAGCACTTCAGTTTTCGGGGAGCTGTTTTTT,CASTSVFGELFF
-,TRBV5-6,-,TRBJ1-2,TGTGCCAGCAGCGAGGACAGAAACTATGGCTACACCTTC,CASSEDRNYGYTF
TRBD1,TRBV19,many,TRBJ1-1,TGTGCCAGTAGTATTGGGACAGGGGGCAAGGATAGTGAAGCTTTCTTT,CASSIGTGGKDSEAFF
TRBD2,TRBV6-6,-,TRBJ2-3,TGTGCCAGCAGCGACACTAGCGGGGCCCGCACAGATACGCAGTATTTT,CASSDTSGARTDTQYF
-,TRBV2,-,TRBJ2-2,TGTGCCAGCCGACAGTCTTCGAACACCGGGGAGCTGTTTTTT,CASRQSSNTGELFF
TRBD2,TRBV7-3,-,TRBJ2-1,TGTGCCAGCAGCATGAGCGGGGGGGCAGGTGAGCAGTTCTTC,CASSMSGGAGEQFF
TRBD1,TRBV25-1,-,TRBJ1-3,TGTGCCAGCAGTCCGGGGACAGGGCCTGGAAACACCATATATTTT,CASSPGTGPGNTIYF
-,TRBV28,-,TRBJ1-2,TGTGCCAGCAGTTTAAGGTCCGGGGTTGGATCTGGCTACACCTTC,CASSLRSGVGSGYTF
-,TRBV10-2,-,TRBJ1-1,TGCGCCAGCAGTGTGCCCAGGGGTGGAACTGAAGCTTTCTTT,CASSVPRGGTEAFF
TRBD2,TRBV29-1,-,TRBJ2-2,TGCAGCGTTGAGTCCACTAGCGCCGGGGAGCTGTTTTTT,CSVESTSAGELFF
-,TRBV30,-,TRBJ2-3,TGTGCCTGGAGTCCTACCGAGTATACGCAGTATTTT,CAWSPTEYTQYF
TRBD2,TRBV19,-,TRBJ2-7,TGTGCCAGTAGTAGGTCGGGAGTAGCGGGGGTGAACTCCTACGAGCAGTACTTC,CASSRSGVAGVNSYEQYF
-,TRBV5-4,once,TRBJ1-1,TGTGCCAGCAGCCCCGGACAGAGAGAGCTTACTGAAGCTTTCTTT,CASSPGQRELTEAFF
TRBD1,TRBV28,-,TRBJ2-4,TGTGCCAGCAGTTTATCCTTCGGACAGGGGGCGAAAAACATTCAGTACTTC,CASSLSFGQGAKNIQYF
-,TRBV7-2,-,TRBJ2-3,TGTGCCAGCAGCCGCCCCGGTGGAGTGACAGATACGCAGTATTTT,CASSRPGGVTDTQYF
TRBD2,TRBV30,-,TRBJ2-2,TGTGCCTGTAATCTAGCGGGAGGGATCACCGGGGAGCTGTTTTTT,CACNLAGGITGELFF
TRBD1,TRBV19,-,TRBJ1-2,TGTGCCAGTAGTATCAACAGGGGTGGCTCTGGCTACACCTTC,CASSINRGGSGYTF
-,TRBV18,-,TRBJ2-3,TGTGCCAGCTCACGATTGGGCCCTGGTGGGACAGATACGCAGTATTTT,CASSRLGPGGTDTQYF
-,TRBV3-1/TRBV3-2,-,TRBJ2-7,TGTGCCAGCAGCCAAGAATCGAGCGTCTACGAGCAGTACTTC,CASSQESSVYEQYF
TRBD1,TRBV19,few,TRBJ1-5,TGTGCCAGCATGCAGGGGGCCGGCAATCAGCCCCAGCATTTT,CASMQGAGNQPQHF
TRBD2,TRBV5-4,-,TRBJ2-3,TGTGCCAGCAGCGCCCATCGGACTAGCGGCACAGATACGCAGTATTTT,CASSAHRTSGTDTQYF
TRBD1,TRBV6-5,-,TRBJ1-4,TGTGCCAGCAGTTACGGGACAGCCGGAGAGGAAAAACTGTTTTTT,CASSYGTAGEEKLFF
TRBD1,TRBV5-8,-,TRBJ1-2,TGTGCCAGCAGCCTTACCGACAGGGATGGGGGCTACACCTTC,CASSLTDRDGGYTF
TRBD1,TRBV7-2,-,TRBJ1-2,TGTGCCAGCAGCTTAGAACAGGGGAACTATGGCTACACCTTC,CASSLEQGNYGYTF
-,TRBV2,-,TRBJ1-4,TGTGCCAGCAGGGACGGGGGATATGAAAAACTGTTTTTT,CASRDGGYEKLFF
TRBD1,TRBV2,few,TRBJ1-5,TGTGCCAGCAGTATGGACAGGGGTCTAGGGCAGCCCCAGCATTTT,CASSMDRGLGQPQHF
TRBD2,TRBV9,once,TRBJ2-1,TGTGCCAGCAGCGTAGGTGGACTAGCTCTGGGCTACAATGAGCAGTTCTTC,CASSVGGLALGYNEQFF
-,TRBV28,-,TRBJ2-7,TGTGCCAGCAGTTTAAGGGGCCGGCAGTACTTC,CASSLRGRQYF
-,TRBV2,-,TRBJ1-1,TGTGCCAGCAGAAAAGAGCGGGATTCCGAAGCTTTCTTT,CASRKERDSEAFF
TRBD1,TRBV6-6,-,TRBJ1-2,TGTGCCAGCAGTTCACAGGGGACAGTGTATGGCTACACCTTC,CASSSQGTVYGYTF
TRBD1,TRBV27,-,TRBJ2-7,TGTGCCAGCAGTCTACACCAGACAGGGGCCACACTCTCGGGGGAGCAGTACTTC,CASSLHQTGATLSGEQYF
-,TRBV10-2,once,TRBJ2-1,TGCGCCAGCAGTGGTGCCCCCCAGGGGAATGAGCAGTTCTTC,CASSGAPQGNEQFF
-,TRBV4-3,few,TRBJ2-7,TGCGCCAGCAGCCAAGGGCCGTCCTACGAGCAGTACTTC,CASSQGPSYEQYF
TRBD1,TRBV4-1,-,TRBJ1-5,TGCGCCAGCAGCCAAGAGACAGGGAGGAGGAATCAGCCCCAGCATTTT,CASSQETGRRNQPQHF
TRBD1,TRBV7-9,-,TRBJ1-2,TGTGCCAGCAGCCAGGGACAGGGAGACTATGGCTACACCTTC,CASSQGQGDYGYTF
TRBD2,TRBV16,-,TRBJ2-7,TGTGCCAGCAGCCAACGAACTAGCGGGGTGGCCTACGAGCAGTACTTC,CASSQRTSGVAYEQYF
-,TRBV15,once,TRBJ1-4,TGTGCCACCAGCAGAGATCGAACAGGGAGAAATGAAAAACTGTTTTTT,CATSRDRTGRNEKLFF
TRBD2,TRBV15,-,TRBJ2-7,TGTGCCACCAGCAGAGGCGGGGGACCCAACGCCTACGAGCAGTACTTC,CATSRGGGPNAYEQYF
TRBD2,TRBV29-1,few,TRBJ2-1,TGCAGCGTTAGGACTAGCGGGAGTATGAATGAGCAGTTCTTC,CSVRTSGSMNEQFF
-,TRBV27,-,TRBJ2-7,TGTGCCAGCAGTTTATCGAATGGCGGGACCTACGAGCAGTACTTC,CASSLSNGGTYEQYF
-,TRBV7-9,-,TRBJ2-5,TGTGCCAGCAGACCTCCGGGAGTGTTAAAAGAGACCCAGTACTTC,CASRPPGVLKETQYF
TRBD1,TRBV11-2,-,TRBJ1-2,TGTGCCAGCAGCTTTCCGGGACAGGGGTATGGCTACACCTTC,CASSFPGQGYGYTF
-,TRBV9,-,TRBJ2-7,TGTGCCAGCAGCCAAACCCCGGGACTCTCCGCGGGGGAGCAGTACTTC,CASSQTPGLSAGEQYF
TRBD2,TRBV7-2,-,TRBJ2-2,TGTGCCAGCAGCCGGGGCGGGAGAAACACCGGGGAGCTGTTTTTT,CASSRGGRNTGELFF
-,TRBV12-2,-,TRBJ2-7,TGTGCAAGTCGCTTAATAGGGACTAGCGGGGACGAGCAGTACTTC,CASRLIGTSGDEQYF
-,TRBV9,-,TRBJ2-3,TGTGCCAGCAGCGTCGAGGTATTGGTAGATACGCAGTATTTT,CASSVEVLVDTQYF